The following is a T cell receptor (beta chain) sequence with its context. The sample is drawn from a study of neoadjuvant anti-PD-1 for oral cavity cancer. Study as a whole: Before surgery, most patients got three to four biweekly 3 mg/kg nivolumab doses.

This CDR3 spans 13 amino acids. Germline V gene data show CDR1 as SNHLY and CDR2 as FYNNEI. V was shortened by 8 bases and J by 9 bases, with 14 bases between the two germline ends. Clones were read by immunoSEQ multiplex PCR, and TCRdb kept only the in-frame ones, dropping some. This table holds 60,000 to 75,000 clones, more than 70% found once. This rearrangement joins TRBV2 to TRBJ1-6; D perhaps matches TRBD1 (5 bases). Here the sequenced sample was PBMCs, taken before nivolumab (anti-PD-1) treatment. This clonotype was obtained from a person aged 35 to 85 with oral cavity squamous cell carcinoma. CDR3 coding DNA: TGTGCCAGCCTCCGGGACGGCGGTTCACCCCTCCACTTT. The encoded protein is CASLRDGGSPLHF.